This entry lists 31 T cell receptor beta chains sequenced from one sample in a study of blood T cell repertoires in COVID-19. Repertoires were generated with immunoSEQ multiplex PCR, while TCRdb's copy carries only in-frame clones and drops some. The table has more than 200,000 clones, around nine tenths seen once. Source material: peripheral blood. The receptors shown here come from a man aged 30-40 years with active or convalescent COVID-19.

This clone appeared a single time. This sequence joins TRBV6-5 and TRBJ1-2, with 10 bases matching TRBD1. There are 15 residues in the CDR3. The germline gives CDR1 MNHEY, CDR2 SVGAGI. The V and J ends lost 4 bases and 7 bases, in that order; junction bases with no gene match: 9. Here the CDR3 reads CASSSQMDRGFGYTF. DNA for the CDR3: TGTGCCAGCAGTTCCCAGATGGACAGGGGGTTTGGCTACACCTTC.

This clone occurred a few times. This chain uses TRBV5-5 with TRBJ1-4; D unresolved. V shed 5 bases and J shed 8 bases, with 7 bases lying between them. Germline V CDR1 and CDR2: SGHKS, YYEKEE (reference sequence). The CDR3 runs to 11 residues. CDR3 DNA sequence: TGTGCCAGCAGGGCGGGGGAAAAACTGTTTTTT. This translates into CASRAGEKLFF.

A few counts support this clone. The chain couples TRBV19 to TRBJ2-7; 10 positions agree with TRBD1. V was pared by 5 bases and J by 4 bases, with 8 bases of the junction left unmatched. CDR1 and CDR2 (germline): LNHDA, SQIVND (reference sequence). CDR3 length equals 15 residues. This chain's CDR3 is CASSHVGTGEYEQYF. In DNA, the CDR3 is TGTGCCAGTAGTCACGTTGGGACAGGGGAGTACGAGCAGTACTTC.

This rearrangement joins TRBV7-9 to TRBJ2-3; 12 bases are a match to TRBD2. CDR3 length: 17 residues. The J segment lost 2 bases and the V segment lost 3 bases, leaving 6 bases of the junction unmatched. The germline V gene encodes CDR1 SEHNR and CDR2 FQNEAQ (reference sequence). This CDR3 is CASSFFLAGGPTDTQYF. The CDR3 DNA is TGTGCCAGCAGCTTTTTTCTAGCGGGGGGGCCCACAGATACGCAGTATTTT.

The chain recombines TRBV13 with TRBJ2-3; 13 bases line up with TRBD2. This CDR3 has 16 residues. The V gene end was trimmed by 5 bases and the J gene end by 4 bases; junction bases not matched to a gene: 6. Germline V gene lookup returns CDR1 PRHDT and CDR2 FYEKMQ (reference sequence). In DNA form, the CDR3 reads TGTGCCAGCAGCACCCAGACTAGCGGGGGGCCAGATACGCAGTATTTT. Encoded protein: CASSTQTSGGPDTQYF.

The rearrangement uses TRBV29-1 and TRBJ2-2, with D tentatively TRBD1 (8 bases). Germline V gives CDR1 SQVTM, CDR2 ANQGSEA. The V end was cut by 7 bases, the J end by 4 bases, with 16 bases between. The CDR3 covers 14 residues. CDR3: CSAKQGGSTGELFF. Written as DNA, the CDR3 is TGCAGCGCTAAACAGGGGGGGAGCACCGGGGAGCTGTTTTTT.

The chain's CDR3 is CASSRLGGRVFF. The CDR3 bases are TGCGCCAGCAGCCGGCTGGGGGGACGAGTCTTCTTT. The chain couples TRBV5-1 to TRBJ1-1; maybe TRBD1 (5 bases). V lost 4 bases, J lost 14 bases, and 18 bases lay in between. Germline V CDR1 and CDR2: SGHRS, YFSETQ. This CDR3 is 12 amino acids long.

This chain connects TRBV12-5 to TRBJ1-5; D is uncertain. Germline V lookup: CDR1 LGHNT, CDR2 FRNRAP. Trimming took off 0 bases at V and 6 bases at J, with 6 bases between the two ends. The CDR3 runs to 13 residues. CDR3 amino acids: CASGLVEAQPQHF. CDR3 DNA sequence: TGTGCTAGTGGTTTGGTTGAGGCTCAGCCCCAGCATTTT.

CDR3 DNA sequence: TGTGCCAGCCAGCACGAAGGGGGCTACGAGCAGTACTTC. Protein: CASQHEGGYEQYF. V and J are TRBV5-3 and TRBJ2-7, with a possible D match to TRBD1 (6 bases). TRBV5-3 is treated as an ORF (open reading frame) with a function not yet certain. CDR3 length: 13 amino acids. Trimming shortened V by 8 bases and J by 3 bases, and 15 bases separated the two germline ends.

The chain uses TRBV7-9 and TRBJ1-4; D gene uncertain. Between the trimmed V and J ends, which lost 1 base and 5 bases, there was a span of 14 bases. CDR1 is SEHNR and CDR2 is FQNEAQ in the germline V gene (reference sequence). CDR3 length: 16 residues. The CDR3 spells CASSLEDAGENEKLFF. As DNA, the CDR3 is TGTGCCAGCAGCTTAGAAGATGCGGGAGAGAATGAAAAACTGTTTTTT.

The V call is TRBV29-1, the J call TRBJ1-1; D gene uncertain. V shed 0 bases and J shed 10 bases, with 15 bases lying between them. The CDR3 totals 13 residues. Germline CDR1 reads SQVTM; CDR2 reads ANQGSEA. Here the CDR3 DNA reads TGCAGCGTTGAAGATCTTACGGTCGGAGGAGCTTTCTTT. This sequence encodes CSVEDLTVGGAFF.

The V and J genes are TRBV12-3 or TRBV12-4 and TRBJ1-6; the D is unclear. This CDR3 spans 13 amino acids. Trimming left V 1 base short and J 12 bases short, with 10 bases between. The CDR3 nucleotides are TGTGCCAGCAGTTTAGGCAGGTTGGAACCCCTCCACTTT. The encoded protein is CASSLGRLEPLHF.

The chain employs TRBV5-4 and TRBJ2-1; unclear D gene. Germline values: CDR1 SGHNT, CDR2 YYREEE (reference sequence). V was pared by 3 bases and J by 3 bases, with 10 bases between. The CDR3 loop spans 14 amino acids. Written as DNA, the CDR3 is TGTGCCAGCAGCTCTCCCACTTTCTACAATGAGCAGTTCTTC. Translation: CASSSPTFYNEQFF.

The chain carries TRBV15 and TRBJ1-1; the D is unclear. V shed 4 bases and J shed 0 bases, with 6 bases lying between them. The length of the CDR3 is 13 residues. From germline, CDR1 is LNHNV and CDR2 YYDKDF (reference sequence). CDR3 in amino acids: CATSTRMNTEAFF. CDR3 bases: TGTGCCACCAGCACGCGGATGAACACTGAAGCTTTCTTT.

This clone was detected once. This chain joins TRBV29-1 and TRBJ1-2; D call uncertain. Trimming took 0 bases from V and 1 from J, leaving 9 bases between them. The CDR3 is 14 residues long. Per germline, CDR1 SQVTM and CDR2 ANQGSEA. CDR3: CSVEDLGDNYGYTF. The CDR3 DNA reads TGCAGCGTTGAAGATCTCGGGGATAACTATGGCTACACCTTC.

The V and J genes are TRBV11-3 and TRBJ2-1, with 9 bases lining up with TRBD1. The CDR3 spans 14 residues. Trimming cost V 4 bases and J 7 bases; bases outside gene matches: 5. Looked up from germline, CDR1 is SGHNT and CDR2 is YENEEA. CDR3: CASSSHGTGNEQFF. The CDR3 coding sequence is TGTGCCAGCAGCTCGCACGGGACAGGGAATGAGCAGTTCTTC.

The CDR3 spells CASSTPPGGSPLHF. The CDR3 DNA sequence: TGTGCCAGCAGTACCCCGCCAGGGGGTTCACCCCTCCACTTT. The chain uses TRBV3-1 (or the pseudogene TRBV3-2) and TRBJ1-6, with 7 bases that match TRBD1. The junction had 8 bases not matched to a gene; V was cut back by 6 bases and J by 9 bases. Germline V lookup: CDR1 LGHDT, CDR2 YNNKEL (reference sequence). This CDR3 is 14 amino acids long.

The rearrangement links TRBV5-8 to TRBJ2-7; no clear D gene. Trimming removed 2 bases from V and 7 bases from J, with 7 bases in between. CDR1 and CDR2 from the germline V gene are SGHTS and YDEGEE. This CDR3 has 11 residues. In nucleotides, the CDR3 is TGTGCCAGCAGCTTTGTTCGTGAGCAGTACTTC. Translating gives CASSFVREQYF.

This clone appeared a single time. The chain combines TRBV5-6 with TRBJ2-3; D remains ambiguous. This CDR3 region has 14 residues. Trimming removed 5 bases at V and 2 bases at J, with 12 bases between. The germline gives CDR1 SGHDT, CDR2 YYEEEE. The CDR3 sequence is CASSLVFNTDTQYF. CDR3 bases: TGTGCCAGCAGTCTTGTCTTTAACACAGATACGCAGTATTTT.

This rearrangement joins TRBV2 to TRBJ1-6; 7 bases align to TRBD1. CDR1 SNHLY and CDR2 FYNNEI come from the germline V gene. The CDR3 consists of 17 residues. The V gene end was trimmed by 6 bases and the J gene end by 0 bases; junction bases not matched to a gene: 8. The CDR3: CASRRDSPSSYNSPLHF. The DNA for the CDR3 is TGTGCCAGCAGGCGGGACAGTCCGAGCTCCTATAATTCACCCCTCCACTTT.

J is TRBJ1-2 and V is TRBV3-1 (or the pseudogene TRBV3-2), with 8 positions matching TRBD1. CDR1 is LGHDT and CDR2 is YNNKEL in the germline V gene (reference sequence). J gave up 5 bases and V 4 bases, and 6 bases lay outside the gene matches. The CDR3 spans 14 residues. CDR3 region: CASSLGQGRYGYTF. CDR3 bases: TGTGCCAGCAGCCTAGGACAGGGAAGGTATGGCTACACCTTC.

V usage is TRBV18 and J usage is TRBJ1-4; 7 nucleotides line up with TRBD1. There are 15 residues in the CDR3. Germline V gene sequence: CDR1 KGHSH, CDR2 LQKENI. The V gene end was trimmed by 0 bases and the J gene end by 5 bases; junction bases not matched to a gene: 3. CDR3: CASSPPGTDNEKLFF. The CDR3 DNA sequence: TGTGCCAGCTCACCACCCGGGACAGACAATGAAAAACTGTTTTTT. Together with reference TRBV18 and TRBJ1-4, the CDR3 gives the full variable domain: NAGVMQNPRHLVRRRGQEARLRCSPMKGHSHVYWYRQLPEEGLKFMVYLQKENIIDESGMPKERFSAEFPKEGPSILRIQQVVRGDSAAYFCASSPPGTDNEKLFFGSGTQLSVL.

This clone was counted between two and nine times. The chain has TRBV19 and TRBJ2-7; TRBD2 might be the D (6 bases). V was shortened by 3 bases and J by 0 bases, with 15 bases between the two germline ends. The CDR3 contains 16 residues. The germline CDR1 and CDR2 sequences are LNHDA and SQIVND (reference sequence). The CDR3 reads CASSISVGGRSYEQYF. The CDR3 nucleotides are TGTGCCAGTAGTATTTCGGTTGGAGGGCGCTCCTACGAGCAGTACTTC.

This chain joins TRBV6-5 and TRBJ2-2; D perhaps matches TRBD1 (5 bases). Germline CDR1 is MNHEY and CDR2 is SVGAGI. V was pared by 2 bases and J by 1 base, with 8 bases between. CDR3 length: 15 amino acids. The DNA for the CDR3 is TGTGCCAGCAGTTACGATAGGGGGAACACCGGGGAGCTGTTTTTT. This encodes CASSYDRGNTGELFF.

The CDR3 protein is CASFSLGLGYTF. In nucleotides, the CDR3 is TGTGCCAGTTTTTCTCTAGGCTTGGGCTACACCTTC. The chain uses TRBV19 and TRBJ1-2; D uncertain. Per the germline V gene, CDR1 is LNHDA and CDR2 is SQIVND (reference sequence). The CDR3 sequence is 12 residues long. V was trimmed by 8 bases and J by 8 bases, leaving 15 bases between them.

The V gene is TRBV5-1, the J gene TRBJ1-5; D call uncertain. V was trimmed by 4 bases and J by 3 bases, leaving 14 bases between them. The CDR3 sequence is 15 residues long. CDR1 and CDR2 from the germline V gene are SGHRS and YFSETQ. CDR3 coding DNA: TGCGCCAGCAGCGCGGGCGGGGAAACCAATCAGCCCCAGCATTTT. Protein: CASSAGGETNQPQHF.

CDR3 sequence reads: CASSLVEGGEQYF. The CDR3 region has the DNA TGTGCCAGCAGCTTAGTTGAGGGAGGCGAGCAGTACTTC. The chain combines TRBV11-3 with TRBJ2-7; D may be TRBD2 (6 bases). CDR1 is SGHNT and CDR2 is YENEEA in the germline V gene. This CDR3 is 13 amino acids long. Trimming stripped 1 base from V and 6 bases from J, with 10 bases between.

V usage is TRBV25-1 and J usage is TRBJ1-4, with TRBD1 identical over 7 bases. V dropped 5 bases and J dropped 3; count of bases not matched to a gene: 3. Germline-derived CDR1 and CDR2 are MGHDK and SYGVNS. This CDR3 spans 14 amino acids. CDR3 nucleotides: TGTGCCAGCAGTCGGACAGGTGCTAATGAAAAACTGTTTTTT. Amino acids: CASSRTGANEKLFF.

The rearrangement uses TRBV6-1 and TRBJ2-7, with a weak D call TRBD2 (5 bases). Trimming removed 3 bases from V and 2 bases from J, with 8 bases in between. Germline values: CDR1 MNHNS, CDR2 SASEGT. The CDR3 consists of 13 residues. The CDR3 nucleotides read TGTGCCAGCAGTGACGGGAAACCCTACGAGCAGTACTTC. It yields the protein CASSDGKPYEQYF.

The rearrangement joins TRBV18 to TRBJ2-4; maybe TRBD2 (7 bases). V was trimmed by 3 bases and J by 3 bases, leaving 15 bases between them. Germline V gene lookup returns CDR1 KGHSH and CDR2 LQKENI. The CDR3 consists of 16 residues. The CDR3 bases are TGTGCCAGCTCACCTCCCGGGGGGCTCGGCAAAAACATTCAGTACTTC. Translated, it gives CASSPPGGLGKNIQYF.

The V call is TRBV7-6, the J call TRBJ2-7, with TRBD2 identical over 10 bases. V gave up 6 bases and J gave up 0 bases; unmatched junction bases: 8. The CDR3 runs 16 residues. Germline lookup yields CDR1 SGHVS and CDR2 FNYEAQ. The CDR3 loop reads CASSLLAGDISYEQYF. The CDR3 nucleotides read TGTGCCAGCAGTCTCCTAGCGGGGGATATCTCCTACGAGCAGTACTTC. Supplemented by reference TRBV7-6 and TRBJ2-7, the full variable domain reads GAGVSQSPRYKVTKRGQDVALRCDPISGHVSLYWYRQALGQGPEFLTYFNYEAQQDKSGLPNDRFSAERPEGSISTLTIQRTEQRDSAMYRCASSLLAGDISYEQYFGPGTRLTVT.